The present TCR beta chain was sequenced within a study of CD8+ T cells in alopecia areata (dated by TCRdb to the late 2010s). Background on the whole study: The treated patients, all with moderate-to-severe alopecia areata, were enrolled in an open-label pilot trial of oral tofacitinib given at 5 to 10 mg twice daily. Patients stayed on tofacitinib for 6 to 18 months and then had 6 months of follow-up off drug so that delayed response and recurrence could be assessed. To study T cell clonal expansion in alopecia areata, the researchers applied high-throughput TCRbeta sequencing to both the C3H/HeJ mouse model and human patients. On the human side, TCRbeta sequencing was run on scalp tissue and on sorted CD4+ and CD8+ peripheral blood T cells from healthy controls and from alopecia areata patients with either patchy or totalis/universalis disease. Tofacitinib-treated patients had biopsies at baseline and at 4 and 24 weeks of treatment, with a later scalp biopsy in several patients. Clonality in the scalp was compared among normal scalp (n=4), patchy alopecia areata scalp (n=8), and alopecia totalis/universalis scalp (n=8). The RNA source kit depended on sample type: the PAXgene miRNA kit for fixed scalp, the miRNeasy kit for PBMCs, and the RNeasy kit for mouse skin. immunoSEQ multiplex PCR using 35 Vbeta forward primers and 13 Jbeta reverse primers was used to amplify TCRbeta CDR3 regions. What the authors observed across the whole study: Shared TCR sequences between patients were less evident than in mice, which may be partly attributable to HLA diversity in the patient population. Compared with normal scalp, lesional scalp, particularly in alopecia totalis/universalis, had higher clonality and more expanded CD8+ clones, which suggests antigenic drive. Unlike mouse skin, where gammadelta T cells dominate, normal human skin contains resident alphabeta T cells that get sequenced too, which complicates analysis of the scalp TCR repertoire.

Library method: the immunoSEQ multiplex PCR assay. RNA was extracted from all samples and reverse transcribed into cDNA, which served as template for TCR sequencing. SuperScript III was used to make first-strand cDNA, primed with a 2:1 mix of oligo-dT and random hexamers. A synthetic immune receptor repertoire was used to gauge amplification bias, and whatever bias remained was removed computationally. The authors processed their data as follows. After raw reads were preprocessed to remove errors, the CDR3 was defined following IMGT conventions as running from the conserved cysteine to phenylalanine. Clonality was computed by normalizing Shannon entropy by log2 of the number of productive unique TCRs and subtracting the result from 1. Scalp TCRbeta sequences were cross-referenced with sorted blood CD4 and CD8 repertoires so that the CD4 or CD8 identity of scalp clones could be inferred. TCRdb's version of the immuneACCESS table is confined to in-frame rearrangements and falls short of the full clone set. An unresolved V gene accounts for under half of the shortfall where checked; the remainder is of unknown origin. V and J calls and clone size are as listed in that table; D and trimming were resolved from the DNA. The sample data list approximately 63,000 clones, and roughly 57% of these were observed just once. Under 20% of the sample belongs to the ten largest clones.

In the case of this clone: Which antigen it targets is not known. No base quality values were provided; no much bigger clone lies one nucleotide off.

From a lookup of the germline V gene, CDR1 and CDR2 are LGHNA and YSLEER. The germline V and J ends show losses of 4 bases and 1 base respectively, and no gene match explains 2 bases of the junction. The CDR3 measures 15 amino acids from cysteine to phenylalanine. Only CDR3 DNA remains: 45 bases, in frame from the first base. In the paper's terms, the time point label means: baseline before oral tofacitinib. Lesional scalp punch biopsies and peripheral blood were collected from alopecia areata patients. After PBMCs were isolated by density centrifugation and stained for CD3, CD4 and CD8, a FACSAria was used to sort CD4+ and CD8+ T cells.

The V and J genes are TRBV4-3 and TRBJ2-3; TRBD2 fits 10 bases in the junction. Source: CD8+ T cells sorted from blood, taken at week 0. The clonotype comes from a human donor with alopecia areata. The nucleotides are TGCGCCAGCAGCCCCGGGACTAGCGGCACAGATACGCAGTATTTT. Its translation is CASSPGTSGTDTQYF.